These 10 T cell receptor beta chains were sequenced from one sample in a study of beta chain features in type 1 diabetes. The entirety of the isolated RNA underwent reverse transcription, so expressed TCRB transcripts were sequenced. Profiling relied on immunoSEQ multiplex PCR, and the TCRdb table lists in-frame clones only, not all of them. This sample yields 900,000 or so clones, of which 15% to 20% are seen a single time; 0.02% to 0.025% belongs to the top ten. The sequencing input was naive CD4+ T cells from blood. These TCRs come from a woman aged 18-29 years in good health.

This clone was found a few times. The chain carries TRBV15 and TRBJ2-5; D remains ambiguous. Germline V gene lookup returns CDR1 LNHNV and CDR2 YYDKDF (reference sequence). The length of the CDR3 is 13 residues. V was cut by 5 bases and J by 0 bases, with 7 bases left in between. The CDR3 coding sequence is TGTGCCACCAGCTTTCTCCACCAAGAGACCCAGTACTTC. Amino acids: CATSFLHQETQYF.

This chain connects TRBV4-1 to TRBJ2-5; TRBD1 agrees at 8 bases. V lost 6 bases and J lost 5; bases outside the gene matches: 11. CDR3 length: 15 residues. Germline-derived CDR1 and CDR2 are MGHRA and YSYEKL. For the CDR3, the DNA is TGCGCCAGCAGTAGACAGGGGACATTGGAGGAGACCCAGTACTTC. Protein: CASSRQGTLEETQYF.

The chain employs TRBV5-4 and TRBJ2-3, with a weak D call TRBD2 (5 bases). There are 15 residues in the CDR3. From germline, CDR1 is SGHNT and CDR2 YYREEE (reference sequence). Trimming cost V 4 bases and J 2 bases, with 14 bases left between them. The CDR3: CASSPRAVHTDTQYF. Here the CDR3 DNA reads TGTGCCAGCAGCCCCAGAGCGGTTCACACAGATACGCAGTATTTT.

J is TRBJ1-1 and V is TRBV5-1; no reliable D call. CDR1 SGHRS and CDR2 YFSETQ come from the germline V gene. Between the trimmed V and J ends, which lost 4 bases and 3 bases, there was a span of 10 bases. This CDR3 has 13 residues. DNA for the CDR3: TGCGCCAGCAGCCGAGAACAAGACACTGAAGCTTTCTTT. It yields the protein CASSREQDTEAFF.

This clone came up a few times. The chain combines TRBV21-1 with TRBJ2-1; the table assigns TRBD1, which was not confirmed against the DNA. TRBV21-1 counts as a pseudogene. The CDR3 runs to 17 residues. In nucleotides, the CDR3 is TGTGCCAGCAGCAAAGCTCCCACAGGGTTCCGAGTTCGTGAGCAGTTCTTC. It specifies CASSKAPTGFRVREQFF.

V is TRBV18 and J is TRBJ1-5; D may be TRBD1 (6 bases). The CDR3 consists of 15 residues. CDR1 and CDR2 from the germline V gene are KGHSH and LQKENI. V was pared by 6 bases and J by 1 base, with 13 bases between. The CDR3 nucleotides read TGTGCCAGCTCCCAGGCGACAGGCAGCAATCAGCCCCAGCATTTT. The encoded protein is CASSQATGSNQPQHF.

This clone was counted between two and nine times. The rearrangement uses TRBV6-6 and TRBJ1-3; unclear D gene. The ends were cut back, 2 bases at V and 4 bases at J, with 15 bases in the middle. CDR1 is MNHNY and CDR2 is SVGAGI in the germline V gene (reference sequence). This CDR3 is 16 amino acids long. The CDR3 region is CASSYAALSSGNTIYF. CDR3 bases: TGTGCCAGCAGTTACGCCGCCCTTAGTTCGGGAAACACCATATATTTT.

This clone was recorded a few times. The CDR3 loop is CASEDRGPSNSNQPQHF. The DNA of the CDR3 is TGTGCCAGCGAAGACAGGGGGCCTTCCAATAGCAATCAGCCCCAGCATTTT. V gene TRBV2 combines with J gene TRBJ1-5, with 10 positions matching TRBD1. This CDR3 spans 17 amino acids. CDR1 is SNHLY, CDR2 FYNNEI, per germline. V lost 8 bases, J lost 0 bases, and 10 bases stayed unmatched.

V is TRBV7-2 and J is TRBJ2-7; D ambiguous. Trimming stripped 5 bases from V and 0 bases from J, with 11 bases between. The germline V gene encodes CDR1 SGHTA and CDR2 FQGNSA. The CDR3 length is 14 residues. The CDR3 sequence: CASSPRHSSYEQYF. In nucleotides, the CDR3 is TGTGCCAGCAGCCCTCGACACTCCTCCTACGAGCAGTACTTC.

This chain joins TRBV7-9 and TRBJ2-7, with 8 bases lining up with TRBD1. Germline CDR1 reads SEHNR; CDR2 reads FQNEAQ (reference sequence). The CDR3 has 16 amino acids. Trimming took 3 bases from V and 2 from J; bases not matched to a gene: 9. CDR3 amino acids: CASSFGLMTGAYEQYF. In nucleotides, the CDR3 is TGTGCCAGCAGCTTCGGCTTAATGACAGGGGCCTACGAGCAGTACTTC.